These T cell receptor beta chains were read from a single sample in a study of blood T cells in healthy people across ages. TCRdb fed the 5' RACE reads into MiXCR, producing one record per CDR3 protein. Counted here are around 1,900,000 distinct CDR3 sequences, around 42% occurring once; the ten biggest clones make up approximately 22%. The sequencing input was blood. Every receptor here comes from a human donor in good health. Each CDR3 is given with its conserved first and last residue. The order of the fields is V gene, clone size, CDR3 length, J gene, D gene, CDR3 protein, CDR3 DNA. The D gene is left open where the match is weak. Only part of the rows carry a size: once, few, many, or a class if the clone is expanded.

>TRBV30|few|14|TRBJ2-2|TRBD2
CAWSRLAGTGELFF
TGTGCCTGGAGTAGACTAGCGGGCACCGGGGAGCTGTTTTTT
>TRBV10-3|few|14|TRBJ2-7|-
CAISERQDGGEQYF
TGTGCCATCAGTGAGAGACAAGACGGGGGCGAGCAGTACTTC
>TRBV9|-|15|TRBJ1-2|-
CASSVGGQDSYGYTF
TGTGCCAGCAGCGTAGGGGGCCAGGATAGCTATGGCTACACCTTC
>TRBV5-1|-|17|TRBJ2-5|-
CASTPEFQTLYQETQYF
TGCGCCAGCACCCCTGAATTCCAAACCTTGTACCAAGAGACCCAGTACTTC
>TRBV20-1|-|15|TRBJ2-1|-
CSARLDSSSDNEQFF
TGCAGTGCTAGATTGGACTCGTCCTCCGACAATGAGCAGTTCTTC
>TRBV7-9|-|14|TRBJ1-2|-
CASTYQGRQGGYTF
TGTGCCAGCACGTATCAGGGACGACAAGGAGGCTACACCTTC
>TRBV11-1|-|15|TRBJ2-7|-
CASRVAAGPSYEQYF
TGTGCCAGCAGGGTAGCTGCGGGGCCATCCTACGAGCAGTACTTC
>TRBV6-4|-|16|TRBJ2-5|TRBD2
CASILRRTSGLETQYF
TGTGCCAGCATATTGCGACGGACTAGCGGATTAGAGACCCAGTACTTC
>TRBV20-1|-|15|TRBJ2-1|TRBD2
CSATTGTSAYNEQFF
TGCAGTGCAACCACCGGGACTAGCGCATACAATGAGCAGTTCTTC
>TRBV4-1|few|15|TRBJ2-3|-
CASSPRTTSTDTQYF
TGCGCCAGCAGCCCCCGCACGACAAGCACAGATACGCAGTATTTT
>TRBV20-1|few|13|TRBJ1-2|-
CSAPPPDLYGYTF
TGCAGTGCCCCTCCCCCAGACCTCTATGGCTACACCTTC
>TRBV18|few|15|TRBJ1-1|TRBD1
CASSPYRDRGPEAFF
TGTGCCAGCTCACCATACCGGGACAGGGGGCCTGAAGCTTTCTTT
>TRBV27|few|16|TRBJ2-1|TRBD2
CASSTVSGGAYNEQFF
TGTGCCAGCAGTACCGTAAGCGGGGGGGCCTACAATGAGCAGTTCTTC
>TRBV29-1|-|15|TRBJ2-5|-
CSVEDRGSSYNEQYF
TGCAGCGTTGAAGACAGGGGTTCCTCCTACAATGAGCAGTACTTC
>TRBV4-2|-|16|TRBJ1-2|TRBD1
CASSQDGGTVNYGYTF
TGTGCCAGCAGCCAAGATGGAGGGACAGTGAACTATGGCTACACCTTC
>TRBV14|few|16|TRBJ2-1|-
CASSQLRDVSYNEQFF
TGTGCCAGCAGCCAACTACGGGACGTCTCCTACAATGAGCAGTTCTTC
>TRBV6-2/TRBV6-3|once|14|TRBJ1-6|-
CASSYQRGRTPLHF
TGTGCCAGCAGTTACCAAAGGGGTAGGACACCCCTCCACTTT
>TRBV4-1|few|14|TRBJ2-4|-
CASSQAVAKNIQYF
TGCGCCAGCAGCCAAGCGGTAGCCAAAAACATTCAGTACTTC
>TRBV4-3|-|14|TRBJ2-3|-
CASSRIGTADTQYF
TGCGCCAGCAGCCGGATTGGGACTGCCGATACGCAGTATTTT
>TRBV20-1|-|17|TRBJ1-6|-
CSATKDSPSSYNSPLHF
TGCAGTGCTACGAAAGACAGCCCTAGCTCCTATAATTCACCCCTCCACTTT
>TRBV29-1|-|12|TRBJ2-7|TRBD1
CSAQGALGEQYF
TGCAGCGCCCAGGGGGCCCTCGGGGAGCAGTACTTC
>TRBV14|few|13|TRBJ2-1|-
CASSQVWGSEQFF
TGTGCCAGCAGCCAAGTATGGGGGAGTGAGCAGTTCTTC
>TRBV7-8|few|15|TRBJ2-7|-
CASSLEGGWTYEQYF
TGTGCCAGCAGCTTAGAAGGGGGATGGACCTACGAGCAGTACTTC
>TRBV7-2|-|15|TRBJ2-5|-
CASSFDLGRQETQYF
TGTGCCAGCAGCTTCGATCTAGGGCGCCAAGAGACCCAGTACTTC
>TRBV9|-|15|TRBJ1-1|-
CASSPPGRLNTEAFF
TGTGCCAGCAGCCCCCCCGGCAGACTGAACACTGAAGCTTTCTTT
>TRBV15|few|12|TRBJ2-1|-
CATSRDGDEQFF
TGTGCCACCAGCAGAGACGGGGATGAGCAGTTCTTC
>TRBV20-1|-|16|TRBJ2-3|-
CSARDGGGRVTDTQYF
TGCAGTGCTAGAGATGGGGGGGGGCGCGTCACAGATACGCAGTATTTT
>TRBV15|many|13|TRBJ2-2|-
CATTKTNTGELFF
TGTGCCACCACAAAAACTAACACCGGGGAGCTGTTTTTT
>TRBV5-1|few|14|TRBJ2-7|-
CASSLRPSTYEQYF
TGCGCCAGCAGCTTGAGGCCGAGCACCTACGAGCAGTACTTC
>TRBV24-1|-|15|TRBJ2-3|-
CATSDFRAESDTQYF
TGTGCCACCAGTGATTTTCGGGCAGAGTCAGATACGCAGTATTTT
>TRBV6-2/TRBV6-3|-|19|TRBJ1-2|TRBD1
CASSSPVVDRGRLLGGYTF
TGTGCCAGCAGTTCCCCCGTAGTGGACAGGGGGCGCTTACTTGGAGGCTACACCTTC
>TRBV20-1|-|11|TRBJ2-1|-
CSARLVHEQFF
TGCAGTGCTAGATTAGTCCATGAGCAGTTCTTC
>TRBV10-3|-|16|TRBJ2-1|-
CATEDPSGPSYNEQFF
TGTGCCACCGAAGACCCCTCCGGCCCTTCCTACAATGAGCAGTTCTTC
>TRBV14|few|15|TRBJ2-1|-
CASSPTLVTYNEQFF
TGTGCCAGCAGCCCAACCCTCGTCACGTACAATGAGCAGTTCTTC
>TRBV5-1|-|17|TRBJ2-1|-
CASSVDGPHRSYNEQFF
TGCGCCAGCAGCGTCGACGGGCCTCACCGTTCCTACAATGAGCAGTTCTTC
>TRBV11-2|-|14|TRBJ2-3|-
CASSPDSGRDTQYF
TGTGCCAGCAGCCCGGATTCAGGGCGAGATACGCAGTATTTT
>TRBV29-1|-|14|TRBJ2-5|TRBD1
CSVVGTGSQETQYF
TGCAGCGTTGTAGGGACAGGGAGCCAAGAGACCCAGTACTTC
>TRBV7-2|-|14|TRBJ2-5|TRBD1
CASSEGQLGETQYF
TGTGCCAGCAGCGAGGGACAGCTCGGAGAGACCCAGTACTTC
>TRBV6-5|few|17|TRBJ1-4|-
CASSYRVGYATNEKLFF
TGTGCCAGCAGTTACAGGGTTGGGTATGCAACTAATGAAAAACTGTTTTTT
>TRBV24-1|-|15|TRBJ2-3|TRBD2
CATSARGGGPDTQYF
TGTGCCACCAGCGCGCGTGGCGGGGGACCAGATACGCAGTATTTT
>TRBV29-1|few|14|TRBJ2-4|-
CSVVVGGVGDIQYF
TGCAGCGTTGTGGTCGGGGGTGTCGGGGACATTCAGTACTTC
>TRBV6-5|-|18|TRBJ1-2|TRBD1
CASSYSMYRRGQNYGYTF
TGTGCCAGCAGTTACTCGATGTACCGACGGGGACAGAACTATGGCTACACCTTC
>TRBV24-1|-|12|TRBJ2-4|-
CATSVLGNIQYF
TGTGCCACCAGTGTTCTTGGAAACATTCAGTACTTC
>TRBV6-5|-|17|TRBJ1-6|-
CASSYSGGPWDYSPLHF
TGTGCCAGCAGTTACTCGGGAGGCCCATGGGACTATTCACCCCTCCACTTT
>TRBV12-3/TRBV12-4|-|13|TRBJ2-1|-
CASSYWDGNEQFF
TGTGCCAGCAGTTACTGGGATGGCAATGAGCAGTTCTTC
>TRBV4-1|-|18|TRBJ2-7|TRBD1
CASSPSGQGATIDYEQYF
TGCGCCAGCAGCCCATCGGGACAGGGGGCAACTATCGACTACGAGCAGTACTTC
>TRBV7-6|-|17|TRBJ1-3|-
CASSFAGRRRSGNTIYF
TGTGCCAGCAGCTTTGCGGGGCGCCGCAGGTCTGGAAACACCATATATTTT
>TRBV29-1|few|13|TRBJ1-1|TRBD1
CSLLDGQGSDAFF
TGCAGCTTGTTGGACGGACAGGGGAGTGATGCTTTCTTT
>TRBV7-2|-|18|TRBJ2-1|TRBD2
CASSSQTSGGAFVYEQFF
TGTGCCAGCAGCTCCCAGACTAGCGGGGGGGCTTTTGTCTATGAGCAGTTCTTC
>TRBV7-9|few|13|TRBJ2-5|-
CASSRQVRHEQYF
TGTGCCAGCAGCCGACAGGTCCGGCATGAGCAGTACTTC